The sequence of this T cell receptor (beta chain) was determined in a study of blood T cell repertoires in COVID-19. Original analysis: Amplification from reference gene primers served as the basis for estimated nucleated cell counts. Sequencing was performed with immunoSEQ multiplex PCR; in TCRdb, only in-frame clones are kept and a portion is missing. Clonal size and the V and J genes are those of that table, whereas D and trimming came from the DNA. The top ten clones hold approximately 16% of a sample with some 230,000 clones, 70% to 85% of them seen once. The CDR3 consists of 17 residues. Germline loops: CDR1 SGDLS, CDR2 YYNGEE. The J segment lost 4 bases and the V segment lost 3 bases, leaving 13 bases of the junction unmatched. Enrollees, about 18 to 95 years old, lived in about two dozen US areas. Participants' own reports of clinical history determined their cohort assignment.

This receptor was identified in a man between 40 and 49 years old who had recovered from COVID-19. The chain combines TRBV9 with TRBJ1-2, with 9 nucleotides matching TRBD1. Input material: PBMCs or T cells enriched from blood (not recorded which). CDR3 coding DNA: TGTGCCAGCAGCGCCACTGGGACAGGGACGACCGCCTATGGCTACACCTTC. Translated, it gives CASSATGTGTTAYGYTF. The variable domain in full, completed from reference TRBV9 and TRBJ1-2, reads DSGVTQTPKHLITATGQRVTLRCSPRSGDLSVYWYQQSLDQGLQFLIQYYNGEERAKGNILERFSAQQFPDLHSELNLSSLELGDSALYFCASSATGTGTTAYGYTFGSGTRLTVV.